The rows below give T cell receptor beta chains drawn from one sample of a study of shared clonotypes between healthy human individuals. The repertoire was sequenced with immunoSEQ multiplex PCR; TCRdb's copy has only in-frame clones and lacks some. This table has 450,000 to 600,000 clones, 79% appearing once. The sample comprised PBMCs. All receptors come from a woman aged 40-49 years in good health. Some clones in this sample may be carry-over from other donors' samples. CDR3s include the opening cysteine and the closing phenylalanine or tryptophan. A D gene is named only where the DNA matches it firmly. Not every row has a clone size; where given, it reads once, few, many or a size class.

v_gene: TRBV15; abundance: -; d_gene: TRBD2; j_gene: TRBJ2-1; CDR3aa: CATSRGVWTRSDNEQFF; CDR3nt: TGTGCCACCAGCAGAGGGGTTTGGACTAGGAGCGACAATGAGCAGTTCTTC
v_gene: TRBV28; abundance: -; d_gene: -; j_gene: TRBJ1-1; CDR3aa: CASSPGQTREAFF; CDR3nt: TGTGCCAGCAGCCCTGGACAGACCAGGGAAGCTTTCTTT
v_gene: TRBV6-5; abundance: many; d_gene: TRBD2; j_gene: TRBJ2-3; CDR3aa: CASSPGAGVTDTQYF; CDR3nt: TGTGCCAGCAGTCCCGGTGCGGGAGTAACAGATACGCAGTATTTT
v_gene: TRBV9; abundance: -; d_gene: -; j_gene: TRBJ2-7; CDR3aa: CASSVGGSPTYEQYF; CDR3nt: TGTGCCAGCAGCGTAGGAGGGAGTCCCACCTACGAGCAGTACTTC
v_gene: TRBV7-3; abundance: -; d_gene: -; j_gene: TRBJ1-1; CDR3aa: CASSRGRNTEAFF; CDR3nt: TGTGCCAGCAGCCGAGGGCGGAACACTGAAGCTTTCTTT
v_gene: TRBV6-5; abundance: once; d_gene: -; j_gene: TRBJ2-1; CDR3aa: CASSYGSSSYNEQFF; CDR3nt: TGTGCCAGCAGTTACGGGAGTAGCTCCTACAATGAGCAGTTCTTC
v_gene: TRBV9; abundance: -; d_gene: TRBD1; j_gene: TRBJ1-2; CDR3aa: CASSADRGAGGYTF; CDR3nt: TGTGCCAGCAGCGCGGACAGGGGGGCAGGTGGCTACACCTTC
v_gene: TRBV7-9; abundance: -; d_gene: -; j_gene: TRBJ2-2; CDR3aa: CASSLSGHYANTGELFF; CDR3nt: TGTGCCAGCAGCTTAAGCGGGCATTACGCGAACACCGGGGAGCTGTTTTTT
v_gene: TRBV7-2; abundance: -; d_gene: TRBD1; j_gene: TRBJ2-7; CDR3aa: CASSFRQGAYEQYF; CDR3nt: TGTGCCAGCAGCTTCAGACAGGGCGCGTACGAGCAGTACTTC
v_gene: TRBV19; abundance: -; d_gene: -; j_gene: TRBJ2-7; CDR3aa: CASSEGQPSYEQYF; CDR3nt: TGTGCCAGTAGTGAAGGACAACCCTCCTACGAGCAGTACTTC
v_gene: TRBV11-2; abundance: -; d_gene: -; j_gene: TRBJ2-2; CDR3aa: CASSSRASRNTGELFF; CDR3nt: TGTGCCAGCAGCTCCCGTGCTAGCAGGAACACCGGGGAGCTGTTTTTT
v_gene: TRBV27; abundance: -; d_gene: -; j_gene: TRBJ2-7; CDR3aa: CASSLTASTYEQYF; CDR3nt: TGTGCCAGCAGTCTGACGGCCTCCACCTACGAGCAGTACTTC
v_gene: TRBV28; abundance: once; d_gene: TRBD1; j_gene: TRBJ1-5; CDR3aa: CASSLAGTGGNQPQHF; CDR3nt: TGTGCCAGCAGTTTAGCCGGGACAGGGGGAAATCAGCCCCAGCATTTT
v_gene: TRBV5-1; abundance: -; d_gene: TRBD2; j_gene: TRBJ2-3; CDR3aa: CASSPAAGAVTDTQYF; CDR3nt: TGCGCCAGCAGCCCCGCGGCGGGAGCGGTCACAGATACGCAGTATTTT
v_gene: TRBV2; abundance: -; d_gene: -; j_gene: TRBJ2-5; CDR3aa: CASSDSETQYF; CDR3nt: TGTGCCAGCAGTGATTCGGAGACCCAGTACTTC
v_gene: TRBV7-8; abundance: -; d_gene: TRBD2; j_gene: TRBJ2-1; CDR3aa: CASSFRLAWSNEQFF; CDR3nt: TGTGCCAGCAGCTTTAGACTAGCGTGGAGCAATGAGCAGTTCTTC
v_gene: TRBV7-9; abundance: -; d_gene: -; j_gene: TRBJ2-1; CDR3aa: CASSPRGREWVNEQFF; CDR3nt: TGTGCCAGCAGCCCCCGGGGGCGGGAGTGGGTCAATGAGCAGTTCTTC
v_gene: TRBV30; abundance: -; d_gene: -; j_gene: TRBJ1-2; CDR3aa: CAWSEFDSYGYTF; CDR3nt: TGTGCCTGGAGTGAGTTTGACAGCTATGGCTACACCTTC
v_gene: TRBV28; abundance: -; d_gene: -; j_gene: TRBJ1-2; CDR3aa: CASSPGGGWSYTF; CDR3nt: TGTGCCAGCAGTCCCGGCGGGGGTTGGAGCTACACCTTC
v_gene: TRBV6-1; abundance: -; d_gene: -; j_gene: TRBJ2-1; CDR3aa: CASSEAERGEQFF; CDR3nt: TGTGCCAGCAGTGAAGCGGAGCGCGGTGAGCAGTTCTTC
v_gene: TRBV28; abundance: -; d_gene: TRBD1; j_gene: TRBJ1-2; CDR3aa: CASSPGQGGVYGYTF; CDR3nt: TGTGCCAGCAGTCCTGGACAGGGCGGGGTCTATGGCTACACCTTC
v_gene: TRBV19; abundance: once; d_gene: TRBD1; j_gene: TRBJ1-5; CDR3aa: CASSIVGQGGGNQPQHF; CDR3nt: TGTGCCAGTAGTATAGTGGGACAGGGGGGAGGCAATCAGCCCCAGCATTTT
v_gene: TRBV2; abundance: few; d_gene: -; j_gene: TRBJ1-5; CDR3aa: CASSLLGTNQPQHF; CDR3nt: TGTGCCAGCAGTCTCCTAGGGACCAATCAGCCCCAGCATTTT
v_gene: TRBV11-2; abundance: -; d_gene: TRBD2; j_gene: TRBJ2-1; CDR3aa: CASSDSGISYNEQFF; CDR3nt: TGTGCCAGCAGTGATAGCGGGATCTCCTACAATGAGCAGTTCTTC